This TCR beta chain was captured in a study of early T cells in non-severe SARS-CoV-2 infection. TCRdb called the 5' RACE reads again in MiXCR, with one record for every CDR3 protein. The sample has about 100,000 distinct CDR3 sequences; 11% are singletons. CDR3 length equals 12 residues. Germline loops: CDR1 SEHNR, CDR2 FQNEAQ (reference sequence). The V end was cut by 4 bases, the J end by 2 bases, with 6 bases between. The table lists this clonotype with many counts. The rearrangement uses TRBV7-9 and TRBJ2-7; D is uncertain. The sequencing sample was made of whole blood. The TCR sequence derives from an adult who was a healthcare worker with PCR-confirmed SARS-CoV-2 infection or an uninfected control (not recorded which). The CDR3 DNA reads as TGTGCCAGCAGCTCCCAAGCCTACGAGCAGTACTTC. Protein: CASSSQAYEQYF.